These 18 T cell receptor beta chains came from one sample sequenced in a study of T cells after yellow fever vaccination. A single record per CDR3 protein comes from TCRdb applying MiXCR to the 5' RACE reads. Among some 250,000 distinct CDR3 sequences listed, about 7.1% were seen once. The sequences come from CD4+ T cells sorted from PBMCs, collected 15 days after the yellow fever booster vaccination. These receptors were taken from a man aged 25-40 years who received the YFV17D yellow fever vaccine.

The rearrangement uses TRBV29-1 and TRBJ2-5; no definite D call. V was clipped by 2 bases and J by 2 bases, with 9 bases between them. The CDR3 consists of 13 residues. Germline CDR1 is SQVTM and CDR2 is ANQGSEA. The CDR3 nucleotides read TGCAGCGTTGAATACGGGCGGCAAGAGACCCAGTACTTC. The encoded protein is CSVEYGRQETQYF. Full variable domain (missing parts from reference TRBV29-1 and TRBJ2-5): SAVISQKPSRDICQRGTSLTIQCQVDSQVTMMFWYRQQPGQSLTLIATANQGSEATYESGFVIDKFPISRPNLTFSTLTVSNMSPEDSSIYLCSVEYGRQETQYFGPGTRLLVL.

This clonotype was seen a few times. V and J are TRBV30 and TRBJ1-4; D uncertain. In germline, CDR1 is GTSNPN, CDR2 SVGIG (reference sequence). The CDR3 totals 13 residues. Deletions cut 0 bases from V and 6 bases from J, with 8 bases between. CDR3 in DNA: TGTGCCTGGAGTGTCGATGTATATGAAAAACTGTTTTTT. Encoded protein: CAWSVDVYEKLFF.

Only a few counts were recorded for this clonotype. This sequence joins TRBV7-2 and TRBJ2-7, with 7 bases lining up with TRBD2. The CDR3 length is 14 residues. After removal of 6 bases from V and 7 bases from J, the junction contained 12 bases not matched to a gene. Germline CDR1 is SGHTA and CDR2 is FQGNSA. Here the CDR3 DNA reads TGTGCCAGCAGTATAGCGGGCCTGCTCGGAGAGCAGTACTTC. This translates into CASSIAGLLGEQYF.

This clonotype was counted many times. V and J are TRBV2 and TRBJ2-4; 9 bases fit TRBD1. This CDR3 spans 14 amino acids. Germline values: CDR1 SNHLY, CDR2 FYNNEI. Germline trimming cut 3 bases from V and 11 bases from J; bases unmatched to any gene: 8. The CDR3 reads CASSERDRVGVQYF. The CDR3 DNA is TGTGCCAGCAGTGAGAGGGACAGGGTAGGGGTTCAGTACTTC.

This clonotype was seen more than once but under ten times. The chain has TRBV12-3 or TRBV12-4 and TRBJ1-6, with 10 bases that match TRBD1. V shed 4 bases and J 8 bases; nucleotides not matched to a gene: 5. The CDR3 covers 15 residues. CDR3: CASSSDRGLYSPLHF. CDR3 bases: TGTGCCAGCAGTTCCGACAGGGGGCTATATTCACCCCTCCACTTT.

This clonotype came up many times. The rearrangement uses TRBV5-1 and TRBJ2-7, with 8 bases aligning to TRBD1. V lost 0 bases, J lost 6 bases, and 8 bases stayed unmatched. The CDR3 covers 15 residues. Germline assignment: CDR1 SGHRS and CDR2 YFSETQ. In nucleotides, the CDR3 is TGCGCCAGCAGCTTGGATCAGGGGGCAATAGGCGAGCAGTACTTC. Protein product: CASSLDQGAIGEQYF.

A few counts support this clonotype. One junction end does not reproduce the germline sequence, and a read error may be involved. J is TRBJ2-7 and V is TRBV7-7; weak D call: TRBD2 (6 bases). Germline CDR1 and CDR2: SSHAT and FNYEAQ (reference sequence). The CDR3 consists of 16 residues. CDR3 coding DNA: TGTGCTAGCAGCTCCTTTTTAGCGGCTTTTACCTACGAGCAGTACTTC. Translation gives CASSSFLAAFTYEQYF.

This clonotype was counted only a few times. The CDR3 coding sequence is TGCAGCGCCTTTACCGGGACAGCGTATGGCTACACCTTC. Amino acids: CSAFTGTAYGYTF. The chain recombines TRBV29-1 with TRBJ1-2; 7 bases are shared with TRBD1. V gave up 7 bases and J gave up 5 bases; unmatched junction bases: 10. The CDR3 has 13 residues. From germline, CDR1 is SQVTM and CDR2 ANQGSEA.

The rearrangement uses TRBV20-1 and TRBJ2-1; TRBD1 might be the D (6 bases). The V gene's germline CDR1 is DFQATT and CDR2 SNEGSKA (reference sequence). CDR3 length: 14 residues. CDR3 amino acids: CRFEGEETYNEQFF. The CDR3 nucleotides read TGCAGGTTTGAGGGGGAAGAAACCTACAATGAGCAGTTCTTC.

The V call is TRBV5-6, the J call TRBJ2-5; either TRBD1 or TRBD2 may supply D (5 bases each). The CDR3 runs to 15 residues. V was pared by 4 bases and J by 1 base, with 14 bases between. The V gene's germline CDR1 is SGHDT and CDR2 YYEEEE. The DNA of the CDR3 is TGTGCCAGCAGCCGCTCGGGACGGATCCAAGAGACCCAGTACTTC. It encodes CASSRSGRIQETQYF.

CDR3 region: CSASPDLGGMLANNEQFF. For the CDR3, the DNA is TGCAGTGCTTCCCCGGATCTTGGCGGGATGCTCGCAAACAATGAGCAGTTCTTC. The rearrangement joins TRBV20-1 to TRBJ2-1, with D possibly matching TRBD2 (6 bases). The CDR3 sequence is 18 residues long. With 5 bases removed from V and 5 bases from J, the gap between germline ends came to 28 bases. In germline, CDR1 is DFQATT, CDR2 SNEGSKA (reference sequence).

This clonotype has a handful of counts. The V gene is TRBV29-1, the J gene TRBJ2-3; D tentatively reads TRBD1 or TRBD2 (5 bases each). CDR3 length: 13 amino acids. Germline V gene lookup returns CDR1 SQVTM and CDR2 ANQGSEA. V shed 7 bases and J shed 0 bases, with 11 bases lying between them. This chain's CDR3 is CSASGQSTDTQYF. The DNA for the CDR3 is TGCAGCGCGTCGGGGCAAAGCACAGATACGCAGTATTTT.

This clonotype has a handful of counts. The chain employs TRBV7-3 and TRBJ2-1; no firm D call. Trimming left V 5 bases short and J 5 bases short, with 7 bases between. This CDR3 has 12 amino acids. Germline-derived CDR1 and CDR2 are SGHTA and FQGTGA. The CDR3 DNA sequence: TGTGCCAGCAGCCCAGATCACAATGAGCAGTTCTTC. This translates into CASSPDHNEQFF.

The V call is TRBV6-5, the J call TRBJ2-5; D is possibly TRBD1 (6 bases). Trimming pared 0 bases from V and 2 bases from J, leaving 10 bases between. The V gene's germline CDR1 is MNHEY and CDR2 SVGAGI. The CDR3 loop spans 15 amino acids. CDR3 sequence (DNA): TGTGCCAGCAGTTACTCGGGGGCAGGGCAAGAGACCCAGTACTTC. Translated, it gives CASSYSGAGQETQYF.

This clonotype was detected only a few times. V gene TRBV7-2 combines with J gene TRBJ2-3, with unresolved D. Germline CDR1 is SGHTA and CDR2 is FQGNSA. This CDR3 spans 14 amino acids. V was cut by 0 bases and J by 4 bases, with 8 bases left in between. CDR3 region: CASSLALGADTQYF. The CDR3, as DNA: TGTGCCAGCAGCTTAGCGCTTGGGGCAGATACGCAGTATTTT.

This clonotype was detected many times. J is TRBJ2-2 and V is TRBV5-6; D gene unclear. Trimming removed 4 bases at V and 0 bases at J, with 13 bases between. The germline CDR1 and CDR2 sequences are SGHDT and YYEEEE. This CDR3 comprises 16 residues. The CDR3 bases are TGTGCCAGCAGCGCGAACTTGATTTCGAACACCGGGGAGCTGTTTTTT. This translates into CASSANLISNTGELFF. Variable domain in full (rest from reference TRBV5-6 and TRBJ2-2): DAGVTQSPTHLIKTRGQQVTLRCSPKSGHDTVSWYQQALGQGPQFIFQYYEEEERQRGNFPDRFSGHQFPNYSSELNVNALLLGDSALYLCASSANLISNTGELFFGEGSRLTVL.

The V and J genes are TRBV4-3 and TRBJ2-7, with 8 bases aligning to TRBD1. Germline CDR1 and CDR2: LGHNA and YSLEER. The CDR3 loop spans 15 amino acids. The J segment lost 0 bases and the V segment lost 4 bases, leaving 5 bases of the junction unmatched. CDR3 protein: CASSREDRDSYEQYF. The CDR3 nucleotides are TGCGCCAGCAGCCGAGAGGACAGGGACTCCTACGAGCAGTACTTC.

The chain links TRBV5-4 to TRBJ2-5; TRBD1 might be the D (6 bases). Between the trimmed V and J ends, which lost 5 bases and 0 bases, there was a span of 14 bases. In germline, CDR1 is SGHNT, CDR2 YYREEE (reference sequence). This CDR3 has 15 residues. CDR3 nucleotide sequence: TGTGCCAGCAGTCCCACTCGACAGGACCAAGAGACCCAGTACTTC. Translation: CASSPTRQDQETQYF. Combining the CDR3 with reference TRBV5-4 and TRBJ2-5 gives the whole variable domain ETGVTQSPTHLIKTRGQQVTLRCSSQSGHNTVSWYQQALGQGPQFIFQYYREEENGRGNFPPRFSGLQFPNYSSELNVNALELDDSALYLCASSPTRQDQETQYFGPGTRLLVL.